The 14 T cell receptor beta chains presented below share a single source sample, sequenced in a study of cytomegalovirus exposure and HLA in healthy donors. In the PCR, 60 Vbeta and 13 Jbeta primers were used. The method was immunoSEQ multiplex PCR; TCRdb's version includes in-frame clones alone and lacks a portion of them. The repertoire holds 150,000 to 200,000 clones, with 70% to 90% as singletons. The sample consisted of PBMCs. The receptors originated from a young man in good health and CMV-seropositive.

The chain joins TRBV9 to TRBJ2-3; 9 nucleotides match TRBD2. V was clipped by 0 bases and J by 4 bases; unmatched bases: 6. This CDR3 region has 16 residues. The germline V gene encodes CDR1 SGDLS and CDR2 YYNGEE. CDR3 DNA: TGTGCCAGCAGCGTAGAGGGGCGGGGGGGGTCAGATACGCAGTATTTT. Protein product: CASSVEGRGGSDTQYF.

The chain carries TRBV27 and TRBJ1-6; 11 nucleotides match TRBD1. Germline V gene lookup returns CDR1 MNHEY and CDR2 SMNVEV (reference sequence). This CDR3 comprises 15 residues. Trimming removed 5 bases from V and 12 bases from J; junction bases left unmatched: 9. CDR3 region: CASSASGTGGEPLHF. The CDR3 nucleotides are TGTGCCAGCAGTGCATCCGGGACAGGGGGGGAACCCCTCCACTTT.

The rearrangement links TRBV2 to TRBJ1-3, with a possible D match to TRBD1 (6 bases). The CDR3 length is 16 residues. CDR1 and CDR2 from the germline V gene are SNHLY and FYNNEI. The V and J ends lost 3 bases and 4 bases respectively, with 16 bases between them. CDR3 in DNA: TGTGCCAGCAGTGAGGGGCCACCAGGGGCCGGAAACACCATATATTTT. This codes for CASSEGPPGAGNTIYF.

The rearrangement links TRBV5-1 to TRBJ1-1; no clear D. The CDR3 is made up of 15 amino acids. CDR1 and CDR2 (germline): SGHRS, YFSETQ. V lost 0 bases, J lost 4 bases, and 13 bases lay in between. The CDR3, as DNA: TGCGCCAGCAGCTTGGAGGAGTCGCCAGCCACTGAAGCTTTCTTT. It specifies CASSLEESPATEAFF.

The V gene is TRBV28, the J gene TRBJ2-3; maybe TRBD2 (5 bases). Germline-derived CDR1 and CDR2 are MDHEN and SYDVKM. Trimming shortened V by 2 bases and J by 6 bases, and 12 bases separated the two germline ends. The CDR3 spans 14 residues. CDR3: CASSLPGTADTQYF. CDR3 DNA sequence: TGTGCCAGCAGTTTACCGGGAACAGCGGATACGCAGTATTTT.

The chain employs TRBV14 and TRBJ2-5, with D tentatively TRBD1 (7 bases). The DNA matches TRBJ2-7 better at its end, which makes the J call doubtful. CDR1 SGHDN and CDR2 FVKESK come from the germline V gene. The CDR3 sequence is 14 residues long. CDR3 region: CASSRGGGAYEQYF. DNA for the CDR3: TGTGCCAGCAGCCGCGGAGGGGGCGCGTACGAGCAGTACTTC.

The chain uses TRBV6-5 and TRBJ1-5; D remains ambiguous. Trimming left V 5 bases short and J 0 bases short, with 11 bases between. The CDR3 is 15 residues long. CDR1 and CDR2 from the germline V gene are MNHEY and SVGAGI. The CDR3: CASSPRFLSNQPQHF. As DNA, the CDR3 is TGTGCCAGCAGTCCCAGGTTCCTTAGCAATCAGCCCCAGCATTTT.

The rearrangement joins TRBV14 to TRBJ2-2, with 7 positions matching TRBD2. V shed 4 bases, J shed 7 bases, and the junction held 0 bases outside the gene matches. The CDR3 runs 12 residues. Germline CDR1 SGHDN, CDR2 FVKESK. Here the CDR3 DNA reads TGTGCCAGCAGCCCGGGGGGCGGGGAGCTGTTTTTT. It encodes CASSPGGGELFF.

The genes are TRBV11-3 and TRBJ2-7, with a possible D match to TRBD1 (5 bases). Germline-derived CDR1 and CDR2 are SGHNT and YENEEA. V lost 4 bases to trimming and J lost 0 bases, with 13 bases between them. The CDR3 runs to 15 residues. The CDR3: CASSSSVTDSYEQYF. The DNA of the CDR3 is TGTGCCAGCAGCTCGTCTGTGACAGACTCCTACGAGCAGTACTTC.

The chain carries TRBV28 and TRBJ2-5; TRBD1 might be the D (5 bases). Germline CDR1 is MDHEN and CDR2 is SYDVKM. The V end lost 10 bases, the J end lost 6 bases, and 15 bases lay between the germline ends. This CDR3 contains 12 residues. CDR3 in amino acids: CATSRREKTQYF. The CDR3 DNA reads as TGTGCCACCTCGCGCAGGGAAAAGACCCAGTACTTC.

The CDR3 coding sequence is TGTGCCAGCAGCCAGGGGGGACTGGCAGGGGAGACCGGGGAGCTGTTTTTT. As protein: CASSQGGLAGETGELFF. V is TRBV11-3 and J is TRBJ2-2, with a weak D call TRBD1 (7 bases). With 5 bases removed from V and 5 bases from J, the gap between germline ends came to 21 bases. Germline lookup yields CDR1 SGHNT and CDR2 YENEEA. CDR3 length equals 17 residues.

The gene calls are TRBV18 and TRBJ1-2; the match to TRBD1 covers 9 bases. V lost 2 bases to trimming and J lost 7 bases; unmatched junction nucleotides: 5. Germline CDR1 and CDR2: KGHSH and LQKENI. The CDR3 contains 14 residues. CDR3 nucleotides: TGTGCCAGCTCACCAAAGGACAGGGGTTTTGGCTACACCTTC. It specifies CASSPKDRGFGYTF.

In DNA form, the CDR3 reads TGTGCCAGTAGTATAATAGGGGGCGAAGGCTACACCTTC. It specifies CASSIIGGEGYTF. This rearrangement joins TRBV19 to TRBJ1-2; 7 bases agree with TRBD1. V lost 2 bases, J lost 8 bases, and 5 bases stayed unmatched. Germline CDR1 is LNHDA and CDR2 is SQIVND (reference sequence). The CDR3 contains 13 residues. The full variable domain, rest sourced from reference TRBV19 and TRBJ1-2, is DGGITQSPKYLFRKEGQNVTLSCEQNLNHDAMYWYRQDPGQGLRLIYYSQIVNDFQKGDIAEGYSVSREKKESFPLTVTSAQKNPTAFYLCASSIIGGEGYTFGSGTRLTVV.

This chain links TRBV11-2 with TRBJ1-2; possibly TRBD1 for D (6 bases). Germline V CDR1 and CDR2: SGHAT, FQNNGV. V was clipped by 4 bases and J by 0 bases, with 12 bases between them. CDR3 size: 15 residues. CDR3 loop: CASSSRDTTNYGYTF. Written as DNA, the CDR3 is TGTGCCAGCAGCTCCCGGGACACAACTAACTATGGCTACACCTTC.